The 8 T cell receptor beta chains below all came from one sample that was sequenced in a study of T-cell memory formation after mild COVID-19. TCRdb ran MiXCR on the 5' RACE reads and lists one entry per CDR3 protein. The sample holds roughly 400,000 distinct CDR3 sequences, about 16% seen once. The specimen sequenced was PBMCs or a T cell subset sorted from them (not recorded which). The receptors come from a man aged 18-30 years who had mild COVID-19 (a few samples of this study predate the infection). Cell type and time point are not known.

The CDR3 coding sequence is TGTGCCAGCAGGAAAACGACAGTTGCAGCGGATGAAAAACTGTTTTTT. The encoded protein is CASRKTTVAADEKLFF. V gene TRBV7-3 combines with J gene TRBJ1-4, with D perhaps TRBD1 (5 bases). Germline-derived CDR1 and CDR2 are SGHTA and FQGTGA. The ends were cut back, 6 bases at V and 6 bases at J, with 20 bases in the middle. This CDR3 spans 16 amino acids.

This clonotype was counted only a few times. Since a much larger clone is just one base distant, this may be a read error. The chain recombines TRBV7-9 with TRBJ1-1; D is perhaps TRBD1 (5 bases). This CDR3 comprises 14 residues. The germline gives CDR1 SEHNR, CDR2 FQNEAQ (reference sequence). V dropped 1 base and J dropped 4 bases, with 10 bases sitting between them. The CDR3 DNA reads as TGTGCCAGCAGCTTAGGGACACCAAGCACTGAAGCTTTCTTT. Translation: CASSLGTPSTEAFF.

The chain has TRBV12-3 or TRBV12-4 and TRBJ1-2; TRBD1 is a possible D gene (6 bases). The V end lost 6 bases, the J end lost 8 bases, and 13 bases lay between the germline ends. CDR3 size: 12 residues. The CDR3 DNA is TGTGCCAGCAGCTTCGACGGGGGCGGCTACACCTTC. Protein: CASSFDGGGYTF.

The chain joins TRBV6-1 to TRBJ2-3; D is undetermined. The CDR3 runs 13 residues. V lost 4 bases, J lost 1 base, and 6 bases lay in between. Germline V lookup: CDR1 MNHNS, CDR2 SASEGT. CDR3 sequence: CASSAAGTDTQYF. CDR3 bases: TGTGCCAGCAGTGCGGCAGGCACAGATACGCAGTATTTT.

This clonotype was recorded a few times. The chain carries TRBV28 and TRBJ2-1; D may be TRBD2 (5 bases). Germline V gene lookup returns CDR1 MDHEN and CDR2 SYDVKM. The CDR3 runs to 13 residues. Trimming cost V 7 bases and J 9 bases, with 16 bases left between them. In DNA form, the CDR3 reads TGTGCCAGCACCCGACCGGGGTCTGGTGAGCAGTTCTTC. This sequence encodes CASTRPGSGEQFF.

The V and J genes are TRBV11-2 and TRBJ1-6; 7 nucleotides match TRBD1. The germline gives CDR1 SGHAT, CDR2 FQNNGV. This CDR3 is built from 14 residues. Trimming removed 5 bases from V and 14 bases from J; junction bases left unmatched: 12. The CDR3: CASSQGDGVEALHF. The CDR3 DNA follows: TGTGCCAGCAGCCAGGGGGACGGAGTTGAAGCCCTCCACTTT.

The chain has TRBV7-3 and TRBJ2-1; TRBD1 or TRBD2 may be the D gene (5 bases each). The CDR3 sequence is 16 residues long. With 5 bases removed from V and 0 bases from J, the gap between germline ends came to 14 bases. Germline CDR1 SGHTA, CDR2 FQGTGA. This chain's CDR3 is CASSRHVGDSYNEQFF. The CDR3 DNA sequence: TGTGCCAGCAGCCGCCATGTGGGGGACTCCTACAATGAGCAGTTCTTC.

V usage is TRBV7-2 and J usage is TRBJ2-2; 7 nucleotides match TRBD1. Germline-derived CDR1 and CDR2 are SGHTA and FQGNSA. The CDR3 loop spans 14 amino acids. V gave up 6 bases and J gave up 6 bases; unmatched junction bases: 7. The CDR3 nucleotides read TGTGCCAGCAGTAAACAGGGGTCTCCCGGGGAGCTGTTTTTT. This sequence encodes CASSKQGSPGELFF.